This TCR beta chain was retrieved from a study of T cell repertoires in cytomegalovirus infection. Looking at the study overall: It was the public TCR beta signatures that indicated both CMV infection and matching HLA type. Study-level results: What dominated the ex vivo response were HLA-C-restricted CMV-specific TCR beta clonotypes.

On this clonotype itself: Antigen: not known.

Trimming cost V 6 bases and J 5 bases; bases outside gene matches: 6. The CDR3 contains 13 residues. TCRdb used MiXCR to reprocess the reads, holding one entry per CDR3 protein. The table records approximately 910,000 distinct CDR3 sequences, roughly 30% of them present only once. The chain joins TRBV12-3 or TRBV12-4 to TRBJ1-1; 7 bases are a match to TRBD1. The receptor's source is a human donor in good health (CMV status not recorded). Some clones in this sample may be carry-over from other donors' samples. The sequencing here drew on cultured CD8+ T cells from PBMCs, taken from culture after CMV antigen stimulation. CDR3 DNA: TGTGCCAGCAGCCCAGGGGGAAGAACTGAAGCTTTCTTT. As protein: CASSPGGRTEAFF.